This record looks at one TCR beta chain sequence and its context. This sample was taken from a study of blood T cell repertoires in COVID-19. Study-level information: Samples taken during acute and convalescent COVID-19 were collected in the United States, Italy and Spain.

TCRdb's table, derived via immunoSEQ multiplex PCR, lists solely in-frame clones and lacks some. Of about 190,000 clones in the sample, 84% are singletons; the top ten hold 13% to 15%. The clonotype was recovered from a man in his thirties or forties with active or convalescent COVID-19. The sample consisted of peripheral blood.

This chain's CDR3 is CASSQGQGARSPLHF. The CDR3 DNA reads as TGTGCCAGCAGCCAAGGACAGGGGGCGCGTTCACCCCTCCACTTT. The V gene is TRBV3-1 (or the pseudogene TRBV3-2), the J gene TRBJ1-6, with 10 bases lining up with TRBD1. This CDR3 is built from 15 residues. The germline CDR1 and CDR2 sequences are LGHDT and YNNKEL (reference sequence). With V trimmed by 1 base and J by 9 bases, 3 bases remained unmatched.